This TCR beta chain derives from a study of blood T cell repertoires in COVID-19. Assay: immunoSEQ multiplex PCR; the TCRdb copy retains only in-frame clones and omits some. The sample lists around 59,000 clones, roughly 88% occurring once. The germline V gene has CDR1 MGHRA and CDR2 YSYEKL. The V and J ends lost 1 base and 9 bases, in that order; junction bases with no gene match: 8. The CDR3 is 15 amino acids. The chain has TRBV4-1 and TRBJ1-5; 8 nucleotides agree with TRBD1. The origin of this receptor is a man in his 60s with acute or convalescent COVID-19. Sequenced material: peripheral blood. As DNA, the CDR3 is TGCGCCAGCAGCCAAGTTGTCACAGGGGGTCGGCCCCAGCATTTT. This encodes CASSQVVTGGRPQHF.